One and the same sample provided the 28 T cell receptor beta chains below, sequenced in a study of T cell responses to AZD1222 COVID-19 vaccine. Only in-frame clones appear in the TCRdb table, and some are missing; sequencing was by immunoSEQ multiplex PCR. This sample yields roughly 140,000 clones, of which roughly nine tenths are seen a single time; more than 3% belongs to the top ten. The source material was peripheral blood, sampled 28 days after the second AZD1222 dose. All receptors come from an adult who received the AZD1222 COVID-19 vaccine.

The chain is built from TRBV18 and TRBJ2-7; D is uncertain. V was trimmed by 5 bases and J by 3 bases, leaving 14 bases between them. The germline V gene encodes CDR1 KGHSH and CDR2 LQKENI. The CDR3 is 14 residues long. Here the CDR3 DNA reads TGTGCCAGCTCAGAGACGGTCCACGACTACGAGCAGTACTTC. The encoded protein is CASSETVHDYEQYF.

CDR3 protein: CAISDRDSSGNTIYF. The DNA for the CDR3 is TGTGCCATCAGTGATAGGGACAGCTCTGGAAACACCATATATTTT. The chain links TRBV10-3 to TRBJ1-3; 7 bases line up with TRBD1. There are 15 residues in the CDR3. Looked up from germline, CDR1 is ENHRY and CDR2 is SYGVKD. V dropped 3 bases and J dropped 0; count of bases not matched to a gene: 2.

V gene TRBV29-1 combines with J gene TRBJ2-5; tentatively, D is TRBD2 (6 bases). Germline V gene lookup returns CDR1 SQVTM and CDR2 ANQGSEA. The ends were cut back, 3 bases at V and 4 bases at J, with 21 bases in the middle. The CDR3 runs 16 residues. The CDR3 DNA sequence: TGCAGCGTTGACTCTGTGGAGGGAAAGGAGATAGAGACCCAGTACTTC. The encoded protein is CSVDSVEGKEIETQYF.

The chain employs TRBV27 and TRBJ2-1, with D maybe TRBD2 (6 bases). Looked up from germline, CDR1 is MNHEY and CDR2 is SMNVEV (reference sequence). The V and J ends lost 6 bases and 6 bases respectively, with 12 bases between them. The CDR3 is made up of 13 amino acids. CDR3 in DNA: TGTGCCAGCAGCTTGGGACTTGGCAATGAGCAGTTCTTC. Encoded protein: CASSLGLGNEQFF.

This clone appeared once. The chain has TRBV19 and TRBJ1-1; no reliable D call. CDR3 length: 13 amino acids. V was shortened by 2 bases and J by 6 bases, with 10 bases between the two germline ends. From germline, CDR1 is LNHDA and CDR2 SQIVND (reference sequence). The CDR3 spells CASSISGIAEAFF. The CDR3 coding sequence is TGTGCCAGTAGTATATCCGGGATCGCTGAAGCTTTCTTT.

This clone has just one count. The chain links TRBV9 to TRBJ1-3; D unresolved. CDR1 is SGDLS and CDR2 is YYNGEE in the germline V gene. This CDR3 has 16 amino acids. The V end lost 3 bases, the J end lost 3 bases, and 16 bases lay between the germline ends. The CDR3 is CASSARTVPIGNTIYF. The CDR3 DNA reads as TGTGCCAGCAGCGCTAGAACAGTGCCAATTGGAAACACCATATATTTT.

The chain is built from TRBV19 and TRBJ1-5, with D uncertain. Trimming took off 1 base at V and 5 bases at J, with 6 bases between the two ends. There are 13 residues in the CDR3. CDR1 is LNHDA, CDR2 SQIVND, per germline (reference sequence). The CDR3 is CASSIAHDQPQHF. Here the CDR3 DNA reads TGTGCCAGTAGTATAGCCCATGATCAGCCCCAGCATTTT.

This clone was picked up one time. This chain links TRBV5-1 with TRBJ1-1, with D maybe TRBD1 (6 bases). CDR1 is SGHRS and CDR2 is YFSETQ in the germline V gene. The CDR3 runs to 13 residues. V dropped 4 bases and J dropped 4 bases, with 11 bases sitting between them. CDR3 sequence: CASSPVGGTEAFF. Written as DNA, the CDR3 is TGCGCCAGCAGCCCGGTAGGGGGCACTGAAGCTTTCTTT.

V is TRBV13 and J is TRBJ2-1; D gene ambiguous. The germline V and J ends were trimmed by 3 bases and 2 bases, with 5 bases remaining between them. CDR1 is PRHDT, CDR2 FYEKMQ, per germline (reference sequence). This CDR3 contains 13 residues. CDR3 protein: CASSLGTYNEQFF. For the CDR3, the DNA is TGTGCCAGCAGCTTGGGGACCTACAATGAGCAGTTCTTC.

This chain uses TRBV10-3 with TRBJ2-7; either TRBD1 or TRBD2 may supply D (5 bases each). CDR1 and CDR2 from the germline V gene are ENHRY and SYGVKD. The V gene lost 5 bases and the J gene lost 2 bases, with 10 bases spanning the gap. The CDR3 covers 13 residues. This chain's CDR3 is CAISTTGPYEQYF. As DNA, the CDR3 is TGTGCCATCAGTACGACGGGGCCCTACGAGCAGTACTTC.

The rearrangement links TRBV18 to TRBJ2-3; D not resolved. From germline, CDR1 is KGHSH and CDR2 LQKENI. The CDR3 sequence is 14 residues long. V was clipped by 1 base and J by 6 bases, with 11 bases between them. CDR3 residues: CASSPRSSEDTQYF. The CDR3 coding sequence is TGTGCCAGCTCACCACGAAGCTCAGAGGATACGCAGTATTTT.

The chain links TRBV10-3 to TRBJ1-2, with a tentative D call TRBD1 (6 bases). Germline V gene sequence: CDR1 ENHRY, CDR2 SYGVKD. Trimming left V 2 bases short and J 7 bases short, with 17 bases between. The CDR3 sequence is 15 residues long. The DNA for the CDR3 is TGTGCCATCAGTGAGACCCAAAGGGACACCTTTGGCTACACCTTC. Protein sequence: CAISETQRDTFGYTF.

The chain combines TRBV19 with TRBJ2-1; TRBD1 matches 10 bases. The V gene's germline CDR1 is LNHDA and CDR2 SQIVND (reference sequence). Trimming removed 1 base from V and 2 bases from J; junction bases left unmatched: 8. The CDR3 totals 18 residues. The CDR3 sequence is CASSIVFTGTGAYNEQFF. The CDR3 DNA is TGTGCCAGTAGTATAGTTTTTACCGGGACAGGGGCCTACAATGAGCAGTTCTTC. Looking up the rest from reference TRBV19 and TRBJ2-1 gives the full variable domain: DGGITQSPKYLFRKEGQNVTLSCEQNLNHDAMYWYRQDPGQGLRLIYYSQIVNDFQKGDIAEGYSVSREKKESFPLTVTSAQKNPTAFYLCASSIVFTGTGAYNEQFFGPGTRLTVL.

The rearrangement joins TRBV19 to TRBJ2-5, with TRBD1 as a possible D gene (6 bases). The length of the CDR3 is 13 residues. CDR1 is LNHDA and CDR2 is SQIVND in the germline V gene (reference sequence). Trimming pared 6 bases from V and 0 bases from J, leaving 8 bases between. The CDR3 region has the DNA TGTGCCAGTAGCCAGGGGTACCAAGAGACCCAGTACTTC. Translated, it gives CASSQGYQETQYF.

The J gene is TRBJ2-2, the V gene TRBV6-1; D gene ambiguous. Per germline, CDR1 MNHNS and CDR2 SASEGT. This CDR3 has 14 residues. Between the trimmed V and J ends, which lost 2 bases and 1 base, there was a span of 5 bases. The CDR3 DNA follows: TGTGCCAGCAGTGAACTGTGGAACACCGGGGAGCTGTTTTTT. It translates to CASSELWNTGELFF.

The chain links TRBV7-9 to TRBJ1-1; D call uncertain. This CDR3 region has 12 residues. The V end was cut by 4 bases, the J end by 10 bases, with 13 bases between. CDR1 and CDR2 (germline): SEHNR, FQNEAQ (reference sequence). This CDR3 is CASSYGRTGAFF. For the CDR3, the DNA is TGTGCCAGCAGCTACGGGAGGACGGGAGCTTTCTTT.

The chain uses TRBV24-1 and TRBJ2-4, with 8 bases matching TRBD2. This CDR3 comprises 19 residues. V dropped 4 bases and J dropped 0; count of bases not matched to a gene: 13. Germline assignment: CDR1 KGHDR and CDR2 SFDVKD. CDR3 bases: TGTGCCACCAGTGAGATACGGGAGGGCCTGGGGATAGCCAAAAACATTCAGTACTTC. The encoded protein is CATSEIREGLGIAKNIQYF.

The V gene is TRBV28, the J gene TRBJ2-3, with no clear D. Trimming pared 3 bases from V and 2 bases from J, leaving 6 bases between. Per the germline V gene, CDR1 is MDHEN and CDR2 is SYDVKM. The CDR3 sequence is 13 residues long. This CDR3 reads CASSLQTTDTQYF. CDR3 bases: TGTGCCAGCAGTTTGCAAACCACAGATACGCAGTATTTT.

This clone was seen only once. The chain has TRBV14 and TRBJ1-2; the match to TRBD1 covers 7 bases. Germline CDR1 SGHDN, CDR2 FVKESK. V shed 4 bases and J 12 bases; nucleotides not matched to a gene: 11. The CDR3 totals 13 residues. CDR3 residues: CASSRDRQGKNTF. CDR3 DNA sequence: TGTGCCAGCAGCCGCGACAGACAGGGTAAAAACACCTTC.

This rearrangement joins TRBV19 to TRBJ2-2, with 7 bases aligning to TRBD1. CDR1 LNHDA and CDR2 SQIVND come from the germline V gene (reference sequence). V trimming: 3 bases; J trimming: 4 bases; junction bases outside the gene matches: 2. The CDR3 length is 14 residues. The DNA of the CDR3 is TGTGCCAGTAGTATTTCAGGGGGCACCGGGGAGCTGTTTTTT. It translates to CASSISGGTGELFF.

This rearrangement joins TRBV5-1 to TRBJ2-7; a possible D gene is TRBD2 (6 bases). V dropped 0 bases and J dropped 3 bases, with 13 bases sitting between them. There are 15 residues in the CDR3. Germline values: CDR1 SGHRS, CDR2 YFSETQ. This chain's CDR3 is CASSLELAGRYEQYF. The CDR3 bases are TGCGCCAGCAGCTTGGAATTGGCGGGACGCTACGAGCAGTACTTC.

The rearrangement uses TRBV21-1 and TRBJ1-2; the D call in the table, TRBD1, was not verified against the DNA. TRBV21-1 is a pseudogene locus. This CDR3 region has 14 residues. The CDR3 bases are TGTGCCAGCAGCAAAAGCCGGGACACCTATGGCTACACCTTC. Translating gives CASSKSRDTYGYTF.

The V and J genes are TRBV30 and TRBJ1-2, with D unclear. The CDR3 totals 15 residues. Trimming pared 1 base from V and 6 bases from J, leaving 18 bases between. Germline lookup yields CDR1 GTSNPN and CDR2 SVGIG (reference sequence). This chain's CDR3 is CAWSASFPSRDGYTF. CDR3 bases: TGTGCCTGGAGTGCCTCTTTCCCGAGCAGAGATGGCTACACCTTC.

V and J are TRBV7-8 and TRBJ1-2; D is uncertain. Trimming stripped 4 bases from V and 2 bases from J, with 23 bases between. Germline V gene sequence: CDR1 SGHVS, CDR2 FQNEAQ. This CDR3 has 18 residues. The CDR3 region is CASSYYFNDLGRNYGYTF. The CDR3 coding sequence is TGTGCCAGCAGCTACTATTTCAACGATCTGGGGAGGAACTATGGCTACACCTTC.

For the CDR3, the DNA is TGTGCCATCAGCCTCCTGGGCGGGAGCGTAACAGATACGCAGTATTTT. Translation: CAISLLGGSVTDTQYF. The gene calls are TRBV10-3 and TRBJ2-3; 7 bases are a match to TRBD2. V shed 6 bases, J shed 3 bases, and the junction held 12 bases outside the gene matches. This CDR3 has 16 residues. From germline, CDR1 is ENHRY and CDR2 SYGVKD.

CDR3 sequence (DNA): TGTGCCAGCAGCCAAGAAGGTCTCGGGAGCGAAGGGACCCAGTACTTC. The encoded protein is CASSQEGLGSEGTQYF. The chain recombines TRBV3-1 (or the pseudogene TRBV3-2) with TRBJ2-5, with a tentative D call TRBD2 (6 bases). The CDR3 is made up of 16 amino acids. V lost 0 bases and J 7 bases, leaving 18 bases between the germline ends. Germline V CDR1 and CDR2: LGHDT, YNNKEL (reference sequence).

This chain links TRBV5-1 with TRBJ2-5; D might be TRBD2 (5 bases). The CDR3 covers 14 residues. Trimming took off 2 bases at V and 2 bases at J, with 10 bases between the two ends. Germline lookup yields CDR1 SGHRS and CDR2 YFSETQ. CDR3: CASSLAEVQETQYF. The CDR3 DNA is TGCGCCAGCAGCTTAGCGGAGGTACAAGAGACCCAGTACTTC.

This chain links TRBV18 with TRBJ1-5, with TRBD1 as a possible D gene (6 bases). The V end was cut by 3 bases, the J end by 3 bases, with 15 bases between. Germline assignment: CDR1 KGHSH and CDR2 LQKENI. The CDR3 totals 16 residues. The DNA for the CDR3 is TGTGCCAGCTCACCCATCTCTACAGGGAACAATCAGCCCCAGCATTTT. Translated: CASSPISTGNNQPQHF. The full variable domain, completed using reference TRBV18 and TRBJ1-5, is NAGVMQNPRHLVRRRGQEARLRCSPMKGHSHVYWYRQLPEEGLKFMVYLQKENIIDESGMPKERFSAEFPKEGPSILRIQQVVRGDSAAYFCASSPISTGNNQPQHFGDGTRLSIL.